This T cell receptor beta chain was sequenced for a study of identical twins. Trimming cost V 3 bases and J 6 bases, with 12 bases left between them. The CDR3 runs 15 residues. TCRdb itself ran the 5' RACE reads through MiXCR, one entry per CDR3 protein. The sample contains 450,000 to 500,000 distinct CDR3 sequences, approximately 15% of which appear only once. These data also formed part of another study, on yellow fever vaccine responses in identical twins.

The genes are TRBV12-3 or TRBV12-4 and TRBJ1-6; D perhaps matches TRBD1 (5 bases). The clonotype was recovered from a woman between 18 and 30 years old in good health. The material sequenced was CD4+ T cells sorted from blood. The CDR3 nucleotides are TGTGCCAGCAGTTTTCCTTCAGGGATTAATTCACCCCTCCACTTT. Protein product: CASSFPSGINSPLHF.